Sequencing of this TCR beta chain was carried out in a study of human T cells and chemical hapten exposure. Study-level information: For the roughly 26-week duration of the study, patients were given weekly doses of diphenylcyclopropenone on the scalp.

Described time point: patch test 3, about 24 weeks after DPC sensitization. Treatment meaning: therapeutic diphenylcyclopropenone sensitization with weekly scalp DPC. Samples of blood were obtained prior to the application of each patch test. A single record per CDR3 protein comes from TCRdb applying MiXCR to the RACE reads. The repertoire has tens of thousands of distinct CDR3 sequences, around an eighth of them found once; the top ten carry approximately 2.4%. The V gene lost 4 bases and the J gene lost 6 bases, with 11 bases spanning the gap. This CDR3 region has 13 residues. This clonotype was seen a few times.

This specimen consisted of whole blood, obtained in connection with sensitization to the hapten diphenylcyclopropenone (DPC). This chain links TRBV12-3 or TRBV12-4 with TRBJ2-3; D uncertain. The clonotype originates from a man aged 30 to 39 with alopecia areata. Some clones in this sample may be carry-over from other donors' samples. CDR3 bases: TGTGCCAGCAGTTCCTCGCCCCGTGATACGCAGTATTTT. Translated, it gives CASSSSPRDTQYF.